In this sample, the clone carrying this T cell receptor (beta chain) turned up once. Its specificity is unknown. Here immunoSEQ multiplex PCR was the method, and the copy in TCRdb shows in-frame clones only, minus some. Of about 18,000 clones listed, about 78% are singletons. This sample is part of a study of T cell repertoires in ileal Crohn's disease. About the study: Patients had a median approximately 7.3-year disease duration, and less than 45% were active smokers. About half of patients got postoperative therapy: about ten thiopurines, around 19 anti-TNF. Study observations and caveats: Compared with CD4 T cells, sorted CD8 cells carried more expanded clones.

Time point here: inflamed ileum from the surgical specimen. The CDR3 is 15 amino acids. Germline V gives CDR1 SGHRS, CDR2 YFSETQ. Trimming cost V 3 bases and J 2 bases, with 14 bases left between them. The material sequenced was ileal tissue. This receptor was identified in an adult with Crohn's disease. The V and J genes are TRBV5-1 and TRBJ2-5; no firm D call. The DNA for the CDR3 is TGCGCCAGCAGCTCCCTGATAGGGCAGCAAGAGACCCAGTACTTC. This sequence encodes CASSSLIGQQETQYF.